These 18 T cell receptor beta chains share one sample of origin, sequenced in a study of T cells in Graves' hyperthyroidism and ophthalmopathy. TCR beta CDR3 region amplification was performed from RNA transcripts. Carried out on the TCR CDR3, a first-round RT-PCR used the HTBI primer set. TCRdb reanalysed the multiplex PCR reads using MiXCR and keeps one entry per CDR3 protein. The sample holds around 390,000 distinct CDR3 sequences; roughly 15% are singletons and the top ten take about 18%. The sample comprised blood. The receptors were sampled from a young woman with Graves' ophthalmopathy.

This clonotype came up many times. V usage is TRBV9 and J usage is TRBJ2-5, with a possible D match to TRBD2 (6 bases). V was shortened by 1 base and J by 1 base, with 8 bases between the two germline ends. The CDR3 runs 14 residues. CDR1 is SGDLS, CDR2 YYNGEE, per germline. CDR3 DNA: TGTGCCAGCAGCGTAATGGGGGGCCAAGAGACCCAGTACTTC. The encoded protein is CASSVMGGQETQYF.

A word on this clonotype: This may be a read error, as it is one base from a much larger clone. V gene TRBV11-2 combines with J gene TRBJ2-5; maybe TRBD2 (5 bases). The ends were cut back, 1 base at V and 4 bases at J, with 13 bases in the middle. This CDR3 has 15 residues. Germline values: CDR1 SGHAT, CDR2 FQNNGV. The CDR3 sequence: CASSLGSSIRETQYF. CDR3 nucleotides: TGTGCCAGCAGCTTAGGGTCTAGCATCAGAGAGACCCAGTACTTC.

V usage is TRBV29-1 and J usage is TRBJ1-2; maybe TRBD1 (6 bases). V gave up 3 bases and J gave up 6 bases, with 26 bases separating them. The CDR3 has 17 amino acids. The germline CDR1 and CDR2 sequences are SQVTM and ANQGSEA. The CDR3 DNA follows: TGCAGCGTTGAGAATCCCCAGAACCCCCTGGAGGGGGATGGCTACACCTTC. Protein sequence: CSVENPQNPLEGDGYTF.

This clonotype has just a few counts. A much larger clone is a single base away; this may be a read error. The chain carries TRBV6-2 or TRBV6-3 and TRBJ1-1; 9 nucleotides agree with TRBD1. CDR1 is MNHEY and CDR2 is SVGEGT in the germline V gene. Trimming at V came to 4 bases and at J to 10 bases, leaving 13 bases not matched to a gene. The CDR3 extends over 15 amino acids. The CDR3 DNA reads TGTGCCAGCAGTTCCGCAGGACAGGGGTACGATGGAGCTTTCTTT. It codes for CASSSAGQGYDGAFF.

Remarks on this clonotype: With a much larger clone just one base away, this may be a read error. The chain recombines TRBV12-3 or TRBV12-4 with TRBJ2-1, with a possible D match to TRBD2 (6 bases). CDR3 length: 15 amino acids. V was pared by 1 base and J by 6 bases, with 13 bases between. The CDR3 nucleotides are TGTGCCAGCAGTTTAGGCCCCCTTAGCGGCAATGAGCAGTTCTTC. Protein sequence: CASSLGPLSGNEQFF.

This clonotype was seen many times. The J gene is TRBJ2-5, the V gene TRBV11-2, with TRBD2 matching over 7 bases. Per the germline V gene, CDR1 is SGHAT and CDR2 is FQNNGV. The CDR3 sequence is 13 residues long. Trimming removed 2 bases from V and 4 bases from J; junction bases left unmatched: 1. CDR3 in DNA: TGTGCCAGCAGCTTATGGGAGGGAGAGACCCAGTACTTC. It yields the protein CASSLWEGETQYF.

This clonotype was seen ten or more times. The rearrangement links TRBV2 to TRBJ1-5; 11 nucleotides align to TRBD1. The junction had 6 bases not matched to a gene; V was cut back by 5 bases and J by 6 bases. This CDR3 has 15 amino acids. Germline V lookup: CDR1 SNHLY, CDR2 FYNNEI. CDR3 sequence: CASSRTGGHSQPQHF. The DNA for the CDR3 is TGTGCCAGCAGTCGGACAGGGGGCCATAGTCAGCCCCAGCATTTT. The full variable domain, in which reference TRBV2 and TRBJ1-5 provide the parts outside the CDR3, is EPEVTQTPSHQVTQMGQEVILRCVPISNHLYFYWYRQILGQKVEFLVSFYNNEISEKSEIFDDQFSVERPDGSNFTLKIRSTKLEDSAMYFCASSRTGGHSQPQHFGDGTRLSIL.

This clonotype was counted ten times or more. CDR3 sequence: CASSDSMGNQPQHF. For the CDR3, the DNA is TGTGCCAGCAGTGACAGTATGGGCAATCAGCCCCAGCATTTT. The J gene is TRBJ1-5, the V gene TRBV2; D call uncertain. Germline V gives CDR1 SNHLY, CDR2 FYNNEI. This CDR3 has 14 residues. V shed 3 bases and J shed 2 bases, with 8 bases lying between them.

The chain uses TRBV5-6 and TRBJ2-2; 8 bases map to TRBD1. The junction had 4 bases not matched to a gene; V was cut back by 5 bases and J by 1 base. The CDR3 extends over 15 amino acids. Germline V gene sequence: CDR1 SGHDT, CDR2 YYEEEE. The CDR3 region has the DNA TGTGCCAGCAGTTCCGGGACAGGGAACACCGGGGAGCTGTTTTTT. This encodes CASSSGTGNTGELFF. Drawing the rest from reference TRBV5-6 and TRBJ2-2, the complete variable domain is DAGVTQSPTHLIKTRGQQVTLRCSPKSGHDTVSWYQQALGQGPQFIFQYYEEEERQRGNFPDRFSGHQFPNYSSELNVNALLLGDSALYLCASSSGTGNTGELFFGEGSRLTVL.

V and J are TRBV7-8 and TRBJ2-5; TRBD2 matches at 11 bases. The CDR3 is made up of 17 amino acids. The germline V gene has CDR1 SGHVS and CDR2 FQNEAQ. The J segment lost 5 bases and the V segment lost 3 bases, leaving 11 bases of the junction unmatched. The CDR3 loop is CASSLDPVAGGSETQYF. As DNA, the CDR3 is TGTGCCAGCAGCTTGGACCCAGTAGCGGGGGGGTCGGAGACCCAGTACTTC.

This clonotype was observed at least ten times. The chain links TRBV13 to TRBJ1-1; maybe TRBD1 (6 bases). The CDR3 consists of 14 residues. V lost 5 bases, J lost 3 bases, and 13 bases lay in between. From germline, CDR1 is PRHDT and CDR2 FYEKMQ (reference sequence). CDR3 residues: CASSRGRGYTEAFF. The CDR3 DNA follows: TGTGCCAGCAGCCGGGGGCGCGGATACACTGAAGCTTTCTTT.

This clonotype occurred many times. The chain uses TRBV20-1 and TRBJ2-7, with 10 nucleotides matching TRBD2. The CDR3 is 14 amino acids. Trimming at V came to 3 bases and at J to 5 bases, leaving 7 bases not matched to a gene. CDR1 DFQATT and CDR2 SNEGSKA come from the germline V gene (reference sequence). The CDR3 DNA is TGCAGTGCTAGTATGGCTAGCGGGGGTAACGAGCAGTACTTC. Its protein product is CSASMASGGNEQYF.

The table lists this clonotype with many counts. This rearrangement joins TRBV28 to TRBJ2-5; 8 positions match TRBD1. The CDR3 spans 16 residues. Germline values: CDR1 MDHEN, CDR2 SYDVKM. Unmatched junction bases numbered 9, after V lost 6 bases and J lost 0 bases. CDR3 loop: CASRPYRDRHQETQYF. DNA for the CDR3: TGTGCCAGCAGGCCTTATAGGGACAGGCACCAAGAGACCCAGTACTTC.

This clonotype was seen more than once but under ten times. The CDR3 protein is CASTATGGLFLAFF. The CDR3 DNA is TGCGCCAGCACTGCGACAGGGGGCCTTTTTTTAGCTTTCTTT. The chain joins TRBV10-1 to TRBJ1-1; 10 nucleotides agree with TRBD1. The ends lost 7 bases at V and 10 bases at J; junction bases unmatched: 12. Germline V gene lookup returns CDR1 WNHNN and CDR2 SYGVQD (reference sequence). The CDR3 runs to 14 residues.

This clonotype was seen ten or more times. The chain links TRBV7-9 to TRBJ2-5; no reliable D call. Trimming took 2 bases from V and 5 from J, leaving 12 bases between them. CDR3 length equals 14 residues. CDR1 and CDR2 (germline): SEHNR, FQNEAQ (reference sequence). CDR3 region: CASSLRAYRETQYF. DNA for the CDR3: TGTGCCAGCAGCTTAAGAGCTTATCGGGAGACCCAGTACTTC.

This clonotype came up a few times. The rearrangement links TRBV24-1 to TRBJ1-2; the D gene is possibly TRBD1 (6 bases). This CDR3 spans 15 amino acids. Germline V gene lookup returns CDR1 KGHDR and CDR2 SFDVKD. V was shortened by 0 bases and J by 6 bases, with 13 bases between the two germline ends. CDR3 loop: CATSDLGGPRDGYTF. Written as DNA, the CDR3 is TGTGCCACCAGTGATTTGGGGGGCCCAAGGGATGGCTACACCTTC.

Ten or more counts support this clonotype. The rearrangement links TRBV28 to TRBJ1-3; D unresolved. This CDR3 is 14 amino acids long. Trimming removed 5 bases at V and 4 bases at J, with 12 bases between. CDR1 and CDR2 (germline): MDHEN, SYDVKM. CDR3 sequence (DNA): TGTGCCAGCAGTCCCGTCTTCTGGGGAAACACCATATATTTT. Translating gives CASSPVFWGNTIYF.

This clonotype has at least ten counts. The V call is TRBV2, the J call TRBJ1-5, with D possibly being TRBD1 (5 bases). The CDR3 has 15 residues. The germline V gene encodes CDR1 SNHLY and CDR2 FYNNEI. Trimming took 1 base from V and 3 from J, leaving 10 bases between them. CDR3 residues: CASSEGGQNNQPQHF. CDR3 bases: TGTGCCAGCAGTGAAGGGGGCCAGAACAATCAGCCCCAGCATTTT.